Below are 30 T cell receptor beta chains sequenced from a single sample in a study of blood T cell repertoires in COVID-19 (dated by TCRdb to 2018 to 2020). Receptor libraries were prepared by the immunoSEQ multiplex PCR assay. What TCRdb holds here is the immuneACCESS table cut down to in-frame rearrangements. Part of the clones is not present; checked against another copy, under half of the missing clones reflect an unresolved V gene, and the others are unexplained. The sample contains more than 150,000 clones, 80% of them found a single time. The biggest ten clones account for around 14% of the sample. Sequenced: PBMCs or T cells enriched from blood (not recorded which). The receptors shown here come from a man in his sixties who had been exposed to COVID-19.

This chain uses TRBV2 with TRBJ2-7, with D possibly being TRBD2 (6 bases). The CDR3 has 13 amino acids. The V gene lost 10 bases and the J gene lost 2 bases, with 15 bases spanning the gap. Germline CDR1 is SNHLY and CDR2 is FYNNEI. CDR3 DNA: TGTGCCACCTCGGTTGGAGGGCCCTACGAGCAGTACTTC. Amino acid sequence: CATSVGGPYEQYF.

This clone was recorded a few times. CDR3: CASSPQGWYTEAFF. CDR3 coding DNA: TGTGCCAGCAGCCCCCAGGGTTGGTACACTGAAGCTTTCTTT. The chain links TRBV14 to TRBJ1-1, with D tentatively TRBD1 (5 bases). This CDR3 is built from 14 residues. Per germline, CDR1 SGHDN and CDR2 FVKESK. V was shortened by 4 bases and J by 3 bases, with 12 bases between the two germline ends.

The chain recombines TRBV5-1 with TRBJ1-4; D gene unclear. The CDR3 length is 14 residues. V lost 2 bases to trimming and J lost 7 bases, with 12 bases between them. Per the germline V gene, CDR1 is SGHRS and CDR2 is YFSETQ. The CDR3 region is CASSFPGRSEKLFF. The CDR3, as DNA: TGCGCCAGCAGCTTCCCGGGGAGGTCTGAAAAACTGTTTTTT.

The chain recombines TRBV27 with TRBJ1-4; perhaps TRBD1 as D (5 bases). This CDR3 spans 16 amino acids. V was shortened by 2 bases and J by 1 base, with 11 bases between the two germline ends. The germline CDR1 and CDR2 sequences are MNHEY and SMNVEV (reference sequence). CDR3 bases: TGTGCCAGCAGTTTAGGTATGGGGGGAACTAATGAAAAACTGTTTTTT. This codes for CASSLGMGGTNEKLFF.

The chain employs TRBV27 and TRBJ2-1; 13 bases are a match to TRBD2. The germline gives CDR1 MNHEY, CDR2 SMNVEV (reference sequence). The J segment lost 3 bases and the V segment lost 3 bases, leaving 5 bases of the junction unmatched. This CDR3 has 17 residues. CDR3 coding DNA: TGTGCCAGCAGTTTGACTAGCGGGAGGCCCAACTACAATGAGCAGTTCTTC. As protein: CASSLTSGRPNYNEQFF.

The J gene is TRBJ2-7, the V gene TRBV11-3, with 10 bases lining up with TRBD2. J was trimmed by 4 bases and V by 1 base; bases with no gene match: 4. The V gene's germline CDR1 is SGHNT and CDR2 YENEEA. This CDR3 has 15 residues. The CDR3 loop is CASSLGRTSGYEQYF. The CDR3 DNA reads TGTGCCAGCAGCTTAGGACGGACTAGCGGATACGAGCAGTACTTC.

The CDR3 region is CASSQDKGQGPPIYGYTF. In DNA, the CDR3 is TGCGCCAGCAGCCAAGATAAGGGACAGGGACCCCCCATCTATGGCTACACCTTC. The V gene is TRBV4-3, the J gene TRBJ1-2; 9 bases are a match to TRBD1. The germline V gene encodes CDR1 LGHNA and CDR2 YSLEER. Trimming cost V 0 bases and J 4 bases; bases outside gene matches: 12. The CDR3 length is 18 residues.

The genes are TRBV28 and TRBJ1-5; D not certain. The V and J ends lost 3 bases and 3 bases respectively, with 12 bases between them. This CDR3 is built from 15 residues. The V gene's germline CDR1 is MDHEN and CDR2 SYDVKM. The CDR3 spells CASSLGGGNNQPQHF. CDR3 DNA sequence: TGTGCCAGCAGTTTGGGCGGAGGTAACAATCAGCCCCAGCATTTT.

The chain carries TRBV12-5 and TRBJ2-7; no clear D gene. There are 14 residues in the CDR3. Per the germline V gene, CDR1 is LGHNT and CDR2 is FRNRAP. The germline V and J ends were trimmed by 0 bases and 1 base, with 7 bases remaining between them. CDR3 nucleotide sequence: TGTGCTAGTGGTTTGGTAGCTGGTTCCTACGAGCAGTACTTC. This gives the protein CASGLVAGSYEQYF.

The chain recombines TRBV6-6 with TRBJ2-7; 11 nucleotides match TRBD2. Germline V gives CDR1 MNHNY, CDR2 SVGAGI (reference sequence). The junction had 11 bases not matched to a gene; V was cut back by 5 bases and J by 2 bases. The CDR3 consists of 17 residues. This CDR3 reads CASSHRRAGLAAYEQYF. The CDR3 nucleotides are TGTGCCAGCAGTCACCGACGGGCGGGACTAGCGGCCTACGAGCAGTACTTC.

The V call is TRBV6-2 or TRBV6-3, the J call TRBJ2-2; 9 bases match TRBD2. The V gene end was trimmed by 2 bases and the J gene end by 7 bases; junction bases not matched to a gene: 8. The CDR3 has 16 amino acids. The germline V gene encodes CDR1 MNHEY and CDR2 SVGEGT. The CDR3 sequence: CASSYGLAGWGGELFF. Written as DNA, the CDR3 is TGTGCCAGCAGTTACGGCCTAGCGGGATGGGGCGGGGAGCTGTTTTTT.

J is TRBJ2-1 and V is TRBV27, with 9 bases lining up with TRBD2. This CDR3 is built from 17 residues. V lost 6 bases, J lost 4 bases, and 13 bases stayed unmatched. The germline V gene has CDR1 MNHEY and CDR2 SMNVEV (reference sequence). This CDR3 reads CASSMFLGLATYNEQFF. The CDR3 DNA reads TGTGCCAGCAGCATGTTTTTAGGACTAGCGACTTACAATGAGCAGTTCTTC.

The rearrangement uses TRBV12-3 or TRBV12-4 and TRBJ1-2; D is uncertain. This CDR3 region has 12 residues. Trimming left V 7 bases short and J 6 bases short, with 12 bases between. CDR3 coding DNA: TGTGCCAGCAAGTCGGGGATCCATGGCTACACCTTC. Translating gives CASKSGIHGYTF.

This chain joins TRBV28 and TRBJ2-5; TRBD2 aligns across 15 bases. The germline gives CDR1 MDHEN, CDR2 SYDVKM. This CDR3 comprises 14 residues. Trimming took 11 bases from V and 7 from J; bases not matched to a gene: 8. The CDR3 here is CAWGLAGGLGTQYF. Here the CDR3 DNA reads TGTGCCTGGGGACTAGCGGGGGGCTTGGGGACCCAGTACTTC.

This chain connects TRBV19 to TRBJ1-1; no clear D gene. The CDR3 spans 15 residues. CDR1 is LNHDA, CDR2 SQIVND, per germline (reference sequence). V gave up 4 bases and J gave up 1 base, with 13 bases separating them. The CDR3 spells CASSTEGLKNTEAFF. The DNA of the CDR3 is TGTGCCAGTAGTACCGAAGGACTGAAGAACACTGAAGCTTTCTTT.

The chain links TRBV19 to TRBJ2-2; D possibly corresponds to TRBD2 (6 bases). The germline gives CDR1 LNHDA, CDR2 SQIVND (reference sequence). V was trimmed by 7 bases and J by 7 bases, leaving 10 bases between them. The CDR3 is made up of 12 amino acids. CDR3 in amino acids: CASIGGVGELFF. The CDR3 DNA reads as TGTGCCAGTATTGGAGGGGTCGGGGAGCTGTTTTTT.

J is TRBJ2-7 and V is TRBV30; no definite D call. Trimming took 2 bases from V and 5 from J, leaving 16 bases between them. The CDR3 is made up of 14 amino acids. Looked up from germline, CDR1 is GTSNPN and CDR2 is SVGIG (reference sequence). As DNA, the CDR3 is TGTGCCTGGAGTACGGGTGTGGCCGTCCACGAGCAGTACTTC. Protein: CAWSTGVAVHEQYF.

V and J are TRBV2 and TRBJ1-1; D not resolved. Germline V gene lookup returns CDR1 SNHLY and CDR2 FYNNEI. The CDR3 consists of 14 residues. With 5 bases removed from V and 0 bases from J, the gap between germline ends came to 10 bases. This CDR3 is CASSKAALNTEAFF. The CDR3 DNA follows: TGTGCCAGCAGTAAGGCGGCACTGAACACTGAAGCTTTCTTT.

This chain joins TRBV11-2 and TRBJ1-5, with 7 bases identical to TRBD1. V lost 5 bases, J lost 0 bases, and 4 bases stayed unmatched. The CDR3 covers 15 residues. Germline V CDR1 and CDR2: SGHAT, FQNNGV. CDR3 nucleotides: TGTGCCAGCAGCCTGGGACAGAATAGCAATCAGCCCCAGCATTTT. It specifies CASSLGQNSNQPQHF.

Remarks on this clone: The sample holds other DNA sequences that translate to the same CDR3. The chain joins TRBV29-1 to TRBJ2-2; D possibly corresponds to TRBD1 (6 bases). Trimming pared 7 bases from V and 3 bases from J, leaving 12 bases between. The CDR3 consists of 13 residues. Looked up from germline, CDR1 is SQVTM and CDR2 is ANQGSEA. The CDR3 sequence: CSGGGWDTGELFF. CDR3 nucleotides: TGCAGCGGAGGGGGATGGGACACCGGGGAGCTGTTTTTT.

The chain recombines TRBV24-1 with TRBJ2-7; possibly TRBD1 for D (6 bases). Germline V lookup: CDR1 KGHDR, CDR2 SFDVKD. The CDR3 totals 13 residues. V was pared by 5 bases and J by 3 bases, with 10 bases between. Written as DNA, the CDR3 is TGTGCCACCAGTGTAGAAGGGGGCTACGAGCAGTACTTC. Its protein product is CATSVEGGYEQYF.

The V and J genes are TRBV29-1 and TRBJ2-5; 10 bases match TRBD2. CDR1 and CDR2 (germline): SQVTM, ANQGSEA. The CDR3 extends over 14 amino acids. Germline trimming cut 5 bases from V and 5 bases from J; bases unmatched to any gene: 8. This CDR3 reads CSVSGRAWLETQYF. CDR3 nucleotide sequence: TGCAGCGTTAGCGGGAGGGCCTGGTTGGAGACCCAGTACTTC.

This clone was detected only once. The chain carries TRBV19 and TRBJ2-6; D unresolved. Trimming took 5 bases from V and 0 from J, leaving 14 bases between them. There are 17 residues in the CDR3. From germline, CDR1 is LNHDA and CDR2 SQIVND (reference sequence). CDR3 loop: CASSFNRARSGANVLTF. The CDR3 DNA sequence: TGTGCCAGTAGTTTCAACCGAGCGCGCTCTGGGGCCAACGTCCTGACTTTC. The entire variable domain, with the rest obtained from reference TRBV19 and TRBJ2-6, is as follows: DGGITQSPKYLFRKEGQNVTLSCEQNLNHDAMYWYRQDPGQGLRLIYYSQIVNDFQKGDIAEGYSVSREKKESFPLTVTSAQKNPTAFYLCASSFNRARSGANVLTFGAGSRLTVL.

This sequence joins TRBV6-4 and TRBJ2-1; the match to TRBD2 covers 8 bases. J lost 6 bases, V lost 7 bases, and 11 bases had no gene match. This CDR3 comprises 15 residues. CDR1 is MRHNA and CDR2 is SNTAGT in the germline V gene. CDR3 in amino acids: CASKSGAGVSNEQFF. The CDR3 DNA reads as TGTGCCAGCAAGAGCGGAGCGGGAGTTTCCAATGAGCAGTTCTTC.

The CDR3 loop reads CASSSPTGAGEKLFF. Here the CDR3 DNA reads TGTGCCAGCAGTTCCCCGACAGGGGCGGGTGAAAAACTGTTTTTT. The chain is built from TRBV28 and TRBJ1-4; TRBD1 aligns across 8 bases. Trimming cost V 4 bases and J 7 bases; bases outside gene matches: 8. Germline-derived CDR1 and CDR2 are MDHEN and SYDVKM. The CDR3 has 15 residues.

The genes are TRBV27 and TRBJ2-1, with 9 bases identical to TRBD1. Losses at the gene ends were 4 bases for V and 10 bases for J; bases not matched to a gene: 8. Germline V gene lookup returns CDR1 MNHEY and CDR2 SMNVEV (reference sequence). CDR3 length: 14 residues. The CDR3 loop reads CASSSSTGGREQFF. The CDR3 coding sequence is TGTGCCAGCAGTTCGAGTACAGGGGGCAGGGAGCAGTTCTTC.

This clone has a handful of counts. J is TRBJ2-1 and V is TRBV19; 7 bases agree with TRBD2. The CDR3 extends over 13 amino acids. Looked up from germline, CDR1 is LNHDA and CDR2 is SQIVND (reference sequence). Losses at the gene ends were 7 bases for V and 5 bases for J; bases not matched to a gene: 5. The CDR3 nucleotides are TGTGCCAGTAACGGGGGAGGGAACAATGAGCAGTTCTTC. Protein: CASNGGGNNEQFF.

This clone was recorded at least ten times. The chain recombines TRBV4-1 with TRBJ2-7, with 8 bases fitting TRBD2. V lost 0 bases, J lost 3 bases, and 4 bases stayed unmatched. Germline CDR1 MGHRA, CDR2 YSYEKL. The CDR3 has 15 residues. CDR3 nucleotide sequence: TGCGCCAGCAGCCAAGAGGAGCGGGAGAGCTACGAGCAGTACTTC. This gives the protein CASSQEERESYEQYF.

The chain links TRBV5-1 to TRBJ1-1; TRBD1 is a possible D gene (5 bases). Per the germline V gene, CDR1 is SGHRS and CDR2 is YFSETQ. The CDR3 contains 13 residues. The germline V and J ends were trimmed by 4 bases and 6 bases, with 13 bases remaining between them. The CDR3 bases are TGCGCCAGCAGCCAGGGAATTACGGCTGAAGCTTTCTTT. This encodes CASSQGITAEAFF.

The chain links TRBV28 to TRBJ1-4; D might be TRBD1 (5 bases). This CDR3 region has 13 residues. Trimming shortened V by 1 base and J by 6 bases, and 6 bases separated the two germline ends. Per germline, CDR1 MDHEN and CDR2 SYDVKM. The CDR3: CASSLSQDEKLFF. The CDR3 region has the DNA TGTGCCAGCAGTTTATCACAGGATGAAAAACTGTTTTTT.